This record covers a single TCR beta chain. One junction end does not reproduce the germline sequence, and a read error may be involved. Patients had received no treatment of any kind before thyroid surgery. This entry belongs to a study of metastatic and nonmetastatic thyroid tumors. About the research overall: A comparison of repertoires was made across blood and tumor or nodule tissue from malignant and benign thyroid patients.

Per the germline V gene, CDR1 is MNHEY and CDR2 is SVGEGT. The length of the CDR3 is 14 residues. MiXCR was used by TCRdb to re-call the PCR reads. The table shows some 27,000 clones, with 3.5% to 4.5% occurring only once. This chain uses TRBV6-2 or TRBV6-3 with TRBJ2-2, with 8 bases aligning to TRBD2. The source of this sequence is a male donor with papillary thyroid cancer or a benign thyroid nodule (not recorded which). Some clones in this sample may be carry-over from other donors' samples. The sample comprised blood. The CDR3 reads CASSGLASTGELFF. CDR3 bases: TGTGCCAGCAGTGGACTAGCAAGCACCGGTGAGCTGTTTTTT.